This is a list of T cell receptor beta chains from one sample in a study of STAT5B mutations in CD4+ large granular lymphocyte leukemia. Clones were read by immunoSEQ multiplex PCR, and TCRdb kept only the in-frame ones, dropping some. The sample carries roughly 36,000 clones, roughly 71% recorded once. Input material: CD4+ T cells from blood buffy coats. The receptors shown here come from a human donor in good health. Both conserved end residues are part of each CDR3. The order of the fields is V gene, D gene, clone size, J gene, CDR3 DNA, CDR3 protein. A D gene is named only where the DNA matches it firmly. The size field is filled for only some rows; it gives once, few, many or a size class.

>TRBV7-2|-|once|TRBJ1-2
TGTGCCAGCAGCTTAGACCCCGGAAGAGGCTACACCTTC
CASSLDPGRGYTF
>TRBV7-2|-|-|TRBJ2-2
TGTGCCAGCAGCTTTGGGCGAGGGGTCTCCGGCCTCACCGGGGAGCTGTTTTTT
CASSFGRGVSGLTGELFF
>TRBV5-6|TRBD2|-|TRBJ2-1
TGTGCCAGCAGCATAGCGGGGGGCTCCTACAATGAGCAGTTCTTC
CASSIAGGSYNEQFF
>TRBV13|-|-|TRBJ2-3
TGTGCCAGCAGCTTAGACCTTGGCACAGATACGCAGTATTTT
CASSLDLGTDTQYF
>TRBV7-2|-|few|TRBJ1-3
TGTGCCAGCAGCCTTAACTACAGGGACTCTGGAAACACCATATATTTT
CASSLNYRDSGNTIYF
>TRBV6-5|-|-|TRBJ1-1
TGTGCCAGCAGGGACAGAATGAACACTGAAGCTTTCTTT
CASRDRMNTEAFF
>TRBV18|-|-|TRBJ1-2
TGTGCCAGCTCACCTTCCGGGGGAAGTAACTATGGCTACACCTTC
CASSPSGGSNYGYTF
>TRBV27|TRBD1|-|TRBJ1-6
TGTGCCAGCAGTCCCCTACAGGGGGCTTCACCCCTCCACTTT
CASSPLQGASPLHF
>TRBV19|-|-|TRBJ2-7
TGTGCCAGTAACTCGGTAGGAGGAATCGGGGCCGAGCAGTACTTC
CASNSVGGIGAEQYF
>TRBV19|-|-|TRBJ1-1
TGTGCCAGTAAGGAGGGTCGGGCGAACACTGAAGCTTTCTTT
CASKEGRANTEAFF
>TRBV4-1|-|-|TRBJ2-3
TGCGCCAGCAGCCAAGATCGGCCCCCAGGTACGCAGTATTTT
CASSQDRPPGTQYF
>TRBV15|TRBD2|-|TRBJ2-7
TGTGCCACCAGCCTTAGCGGGGGGGCCGGTAACGAGCAGTACTTC
CATSLSGGAGNEQYF
>TRBV28|TRBD2|-|TRBJ2-1
TGTGCCAGCAGAATAGCGGGGGGCTCCTACAATGAGCAGTTCTTC
CASRIAGGSYNEQFF
>TRBV19|TRBD2|-|TRBJ2-1
TGTGCCAGTAGTGGACCGGGACTAGCGGGGGGATGGACCTACAATGAGCAGTTCTTC
CASSGPGLAGGWTYNEQFF
>TRBV2|TRBD2|-|TRBJ2-1
TGTGCCAGCAGTGAAGCGATCGTAGCGGGGGGTCTAAATGAGCAGTTCTTC
CASSEAIVAGGLNEQFF
>TRBV6-5|-|-|TRBJ1-5
TGTGCCAGCAGTTACTCTCCTAGCAATCAGCCCCAGCATTTT
CASSYSPSNQPQHF
>TRBV9|-|-|TRBJ1-2
TGTGCCAGCAGCGTAGAAGGGACTAGCTATGGCTACACCTTC
CASSVEGTSYGYTF
>TRBV10-3|-|-|TRBJ1-2
TGTGCCATCAGTGTTCAGGAGGAATATGGCTACACCTTC
CAISVQEEYGYTF
>TRBV11-2|TRBD2|-|TRBJ2-7
TGTGCCAGCAGCCAGACCCTGGCTAGCGGGGGTCATAGAATTAGGGAGCAGTACTTC
CASSQTLASGGHRIREQYF
>TRBV11-3|TRBD1|-|TRBJ2-1
TGTGCCAGCAGCCTATTCGGACAGGGGATGAACAATGAGCAGTTCTTC
CASSLFGQGMNNEQFF
>TRBV2|TRBD2|-|TRBJ2-5
TGTGCCAGCAGCAATGGACTAGCGGGGGCGGTTACCCAGTACTTC
CASSNGLAGAVTQYF
>TRBV29-1|-|-|TRBJ1-1
TGCAGCGCCATGGACCGTGACACTGAAGCTTTCTTT
CSAMDRDTEAFF
>TRBV5-1|TRBD1|-|TRBJ2-1
TGCGCCAGCAGCCCTAGCGCCCGGGACAGGGCGGTCAATGAGCAGTTCTTC
CASSPSARDRAVNEQFF
>TRBV5-1|-|-|TRBJ2-4
TGCGCCAGCAGCTTGGCCGGCGGGGCTCCCAAAAACATTCAGTACTTC
CASSLAGGAPKNIQYF
>TRBV18|-|-|TRBJ2-5
TGTGCCAGCTCACTTGGCGGCTTGGAGACCCAGTACTTC
CASSLGGLETQYF
>TRBV5-4|TRBD1|-|TRBJ1-2
TGTGCCAGCAGCATCCGGACAGGTGGCTACACCTTC
CASSIRTGGYTF
>TRBV10-3|-|-|TRBJ1-4
TGTGCCACTACGACAGGTTACAATGAAAAACTGTTTTTT
CATTTGYNEKLFF
>TRBV7-2|TRBD1|-|TRBJ1-1
TGTGCCAGCAGCCTCCGACAGGGGAGCACTGAAGCTTTCTTT
CASSLRQGSTEAFF
>TRBV5-1|-|-|TRBJ2-3
TGCGCCAGCAGCTTGGATCCCTGGGGGACAGATACGCAGTATTTT
CASSLDPWGTDTQYF
>TRBV9|TRBD2|few|TRBJ2-1
TGTGCCAGCTCTGTGCGGGGGGTGGATGAGCAGTTCTTC
CASSVRGVDEQFF
>TRBV11-3|-|few|TRBJ2-2
TGTGCCAGCAGCTCAACCGCCTCCACCGGGGAGCTGTTTTTT
CASSSTASTGELFF
>TRBV6-6|-|few|TRBJ1-4
TGTGCCAGCAGTTACGGGGCAGCTTCGGATGAAAAACTGTTTTTT
CASSYGAASDEKLFF
>TRBV4-2|-|few|TRBJ1-1
TGTGCCAGCAGCCAAGGACCGAATGGGGTGAACACTGAAGCTTTCTTT
CASSQGPNGVNTEAFF
>TRBV4-3|-|-|TRBJ1-5
TGCGCCAGCAGCCACACAGCGGGCAATCAGCCCCAGCATTTT
CASSHTAGNQPQHF
>TRBV9|-|-|TRBJ1-1
TGTGCCAGCAGCGTGACAGGGAACACTGAAGCTTTCTTT
CASSVTGNTEAFF
>TRBV11-2|-|-|TRBJ2-3
TGTGCCAGCAGCTTCCCTAGCACAGATACGCAGTATTTT
CASSFPSTDTQYF
>TRBV5-4|-|few|TRBJ1-2
TGTGCCAGCAGCTTTGGGACGCAAAACTATGGCTACACCTTC
CASSFGTQNYGYTF
>TRBV30|-|-|TRBJ2-7
TGTGCCTGGAGCCGAGGGACCTACGAGCAGTACTTC
CAWSRGTYEQYF
>TRBV9|-|-|TRBJ2-3
TGTGCCAGCAGCGTAGTAGTCGGGAGCACAGATACGCAGTATTTT
CASSVVVGSTDTQYF
>TRBV28|-|few|TRBJ1-5
TGTGCCAGCAGTTTAAAGGACTACTATAGCAATCAGCCCCAGCATTTT
CASSLKDYYSNQPQHF
>TRBV7-6|-|-|TRBJ2-7
TGTGCCAGCAGCTTAGAAGGGGCCGGGGAGCAGTACTTC
CASSLEGAGEQYF
>TRBV6-1|TRBD1|-|TRBJ2-1
TGTGCCAGCAGCCGGGACAGGGGGTCCTACAATGAGCAGTTCTTC
CASSRDRGSYNEQFF
>TRBV2|TRBD2|-|TRBJ2-1
TGTGCCAGCAGTGGGACTAGGTGGGGCAATGAGCAGTTCTTC
CASSGTRWGNEQFF
>TRBV6-1|-|-|TRBJ2-2
TGTGCCAGCAGTTCAGGCGGGAACACCGGGGAGCTGTTTTTT
CASSSGGNTGELFF
>TRBV19|-|few|TRBJ1-2
TGTGCCAGTCCTGGACCGAACTATGGCTACACCTTC
CASPGPNYGYTF